Listed below are T cell receptor beta chains from one sample, sequenced in a study of T cell changes during pregnancy in multiple sclerosis. The assay was immunoSEQ multiplex PCR, and TCRdb's table has in-frame clones only and misses some. Here the sample spans 30,000 to 45,000 clones, about 92% being singletons. The sample here was CD4+ T cells from peripheral blood mononuclear cells, taken after pregnancy. These receptors were taken from a female donor with multiple sclerosis, enrolled in a pregnancy study. Each CDR3 is given with its conserved first and last residue.

>TRBJ2-7|TRBV23-1
CASSQSSRPPGEQYF
>TRBJ2-1|TRBV19
CASSTGLAGPNEQFF
>TRBJ1-2|TRBV30
CAWSDTGEEYGYTF
>TRBJ1-1|TRBV29-1
CSVEDLGSANTEAFF
>TRBJ1-1|TRBV2
CASSGPGDTEAFF
>TRBJ1-2|TRBV11-2
CASSVGSQYGYTF
>TRBJ2-5|TRBV7-2
CASSPRGSGGALFETQYF
>TRBJ1-2|TRBV4-1
CASSQDTGNYGYTF
>TRBJ2-7|TRBV15
CATSRGDRGLSEQYF
>TRBJ2-6|TRBV29-1
CSVVGGGAGANVLTF
>TRBJ1-5|TRBV7-2
CASSLGGGHQPQHF
>TRBJ2-5|TRBV9
CASSGSRGGQETQYF
>TRBJ1-2|TRBV5-4
CASSSSGQINYGYTF
>TRBJ2-1|TRBV5-4
CASSLTGGYNEQFF
>TRBJ2-3|TRBV11-1
CASSLGPDRGRTDTQYF
>TRBJ1-5|TRBV4-1
CASSQDPPGQGNQPQHF
>TRBJ2-7|TRBV18
CASSPPAGGSYEQYF
>TRBJ1-2|TRBV2
CASLRTGGKFF
>TRBJ1-1|TRBV13
CASSLDKGGILITTEAFF
>TRBJ2-4|TRBV21-1
CASSPRGTGWATGDIQYF
>TRBJ2-3|TRBV12-5
CASGFRLAGASDTQYF
>TRBJ1-5|TRBV18
CASSPTQGSNQPQHF
>TRBJ1-3|TRBV9
CASSVGLSGNTIYF
>TRBJ1-1|TRBV9
CASSVVNSLTTEAFF
>TRBJ2-5|TRBV7-9
CASSGTSGGAETQYF
>TRBJ2-1|TRBV28
CASSLSGGNDEQFF
>TRBJ2-1|TRBV28
CASSPPTDSPAEQFF
>TRBJ2-6|TRBV6-6
CACARQGAGANVLTF
>TRBJ1-5|TRBV28
CASSGNPRAQHF
>TRBJ2-5|TRBV7-6
CASSLKGQGFFEETQYF
>TRBJ1-3|TRBV7-6
CASSLAVGGTGNTIYF
>TRBJ2-3|TRBV5-8
CASSRTSGGVGTDTQYF
>TRBJ1-4|TRBV2
CASSGGEKLFF
>TRBJ1-1|TRBV7-9
CASSFLGSTNTEAFF
>TRBJ1-5|TRBV28
CASSVRTGFGQPQHF
>TRBJ2-6|TRBV10-3
CAISPGQGPSSGANVLTF
>TRBJ2-5|TRBV5-1
CASSLAGRTQYF
>TRBJ2-7|TRBV25-1
CASSAPGQGSHEQYF
>TRBJ1-3|TRBV12-5
CASGLPDRAGNTIYF
>TRBJ1-2|TRBV7-2
CASSLDGDRGSYTF